This T cell receptor (beta chain) was identified during a study of blood T cell repertoires in COVID-19. Study background: Acute and convalescent COVID-19 specimens originated in the United States, Italy and Spain.

Seattle cases were enrolled at active infection and followed longitudinally. Trimming removed 5 bases from V and 1 base from J; junction bases left unmatched: 3. In germline, CDR1 is SGHAT, CDR2 FQNNGV. The CDR3 length is 15 residues. TCRdb's table, derived via immunoSEQ multiplex PCR, lists solely in-frame clones and lacks some. The sample has about 260,000 clones; 70% to 90% are singletons. Sequencing used peripheral blood. V gene TRBV11-2 combines with J gene TRBJ1-3, with TRBD1 matching over 9 bases. The sequence came from a woman aged 55-70 years with COVID-19, enrolled during active disease. In DNA form, the CDR3 reads TGTGCCAGCAGCCTTGGGACAGGGTCTGGAAACACCATATATTTT. Amino acid sequence: CASSLGTGSGNTIYF.